This T cell receptor (delta chain) was recorded in a study of gamma-delta chains in newborns, infants, children (dated by TCRdb to between 2019 and 2020). Broadly, across the study: According to the study title, microbial exposure causes polyclonal expansion of innate gammadelta T cells right after birth. Right after human newborns were born, the researchers looked at the way microbial exposure shaped their populations of innate gammadelta T cells.

The instrument was an Illumina MiSeq. TCRdb recomputed clones from the public reads with CATT; identical DNA rows were then combined. The sample table records about 6,100 delta-chain clones; 2.6% of these occur just once. In total, the top ten clones hold 15% to 17% of the sample. The germline V and J ends show losses of 3 bases and 0 bases respectively, and no gene match explains 7 bases of the junction. Measured from the cysteine to the phenylalanine, the CDR3 is 18 residues long. Of the read, only the CDR3 DNA is kept; its 54 bases are in frame from base 1. As encoded in the germline V gene, CDR1 is GEAIGNYY while CDR2 is EKD. Details on this clone: The target of this receptor is not known. This DNA's translation and the protein TCRdb lists, from a much larger clone, do not match at residue 8, likely due to a read error; the protein shown is translated from the DNA.

The chain links TRDV2 with TRDJ3; the junction holds 7 bases that match TRDD3. Material: blood. The TCR originated in a child who was a newborn, infant or young child, either healthy, febrile or measles-vaccinated (not recorded which). The DNA sequence follows: TGTGCCTGTGACCATACTGGGGCGAGCTCCTGGGACACCCGACAGATGTTTTTC. Protein translation: CACDHTGASSWDTRQMFF.